A single sample gave rise to the 31 T cell receptor beta chains below, sequenced in a study of vaccination and CD4 T cells after COVID-19 (dated by TCRdb to between 2021 and 2024). Explained via the paper, the treatment or condition label denotes: approximately 10-day PBMC culture with coronavirus spike peptide pools or control peptides (ViraFEST assay). The method was PCR. The sample was run on an Illumina iSeq 100. At the Johns Hopkins FTIC core, DNA from the cultured CD4+ T cells underwent TCR sequencing with the Oncomine TCR Beta short-read assay. TCRdb reran the public reads through fastp at Q25 and MiXCR, keeping productive beta chains. Under each unique CDR3 protein, matching rows form one entry showing the most common genes and DNA. This sample has almost 20,000 distinct CDR3 sequences in its table, and approximately 50% of those were observed once. The ten largest clones take up less than 4.5% of the sample.

These receptors lack a known antigen. This specimen was CD4+ T cells from blood, cultured in vitro, taken before SARS-CoV-2 vaccination. These receptors all stem from a human donor who had recovered from COVID-19.

This chain joins TRBV2 and TRBJ1-2; TRBD1 aligns across 8 bases. Unmatched junction bases numbered 8, after V lost 0 bases and J lost 8 bases. This CDR3 has 15 residues. Germline values: CDR1 SNHLY, CDR2 FYNNEI. The CDR3 sequence is CASSEALDRGEGYTF. The CDR3 DNA is TGTGCCAGCAGTGAAGCGCTTGACAGGGGTGAAGGCTACACCTTC. Filled out from reference TRBV2 and TRBJ1-2, the complete variable domain reads EPEVTQTPSHQVTQMGQEVILRCVPISNHLYFYWYRQILGQKVEFLVSFYNNEISEKSEIFDDQFSVERPDGSNFTLKIRSTKLEDSAMYFCASSEALDRGEGYTFGSGTRLTVV.

This chain connects TRBV2 to TRBJ2-7, with 8 bases fitting TRBD2. This CDR3 comprises 15 residues. Germline CDR1 is SNHLY and CDR2 is FYNNEI. V shed 2 bases, J shed 2 bases, and the junction held 5 bases outside the gene matches. In DNA, the CDR3 is TGTGCCAGCAGTGAAAATAGCGGGGCTACCTACGAGCAGTACTTC. Its translation: CASSENSGATYEQYF.

This clonotype was recorded once. An end of the junction differs from the germline gene, which may be a read error. The rearrangement links TRBV6-1 to TRBJ2-7; D ambiguous. CDR3 length: 13 residues. From germline, CDR1 is MNHNS and CDR2 SASEGT. The CDR3 region is CASSESGVYEQYF. Here the CDR3 DNA reads TGCGCCAGCAGCGAATCCGGAGTTTACGAGCAGTACTTC.

Only a few counts were recorded for this clonotype. The chain employs TRBV7-6 and TRBJ1-1; D gene ambiguous. CDR1 SGHVS and CDR2 FNYEAQ come from the germline V gene. CDR3 length equals 13 residues. The V end was cut by 3 bases, the J end by 3 bases, with 8 bases between. The CDR3 loop is CASSFSLYTEAFF. CDR3 nucleotides: TGTGCCAGCAGCTTTAGCCTATACACTGAAGCTTTCTTT.

The rearrangement uses TRBV18 and TRBJ1-2; perhaps TRBD1 as D (5 bases). The CDR3 sequence is 13 residues long. The germline gives CDR1 KGHSH, CDR2 LQKENI. V lost 0 bases to trimming and J lost 7 bases, with 9 bases between them. The CDR3 loop reads CASSPPGDIGYTF. CDR3 coding DNA: TGTGCCAGCTCACCACCAGGGGATATTGGCTACACCTTC.

This clonotype appeared a single time. Here the CDR3 omits its conserved ending phenylalanine or tryptophan, so a read error is the likely source. The genes are TRBV15 and TRBJ1-1, with D perhaps matching TRBD1 (5 bases). The V end was cut by 1 base, the J end by 8 bases, with 11 bases between. Germline-derived CDR1 and CDR2 are LNHNV and YYDKDF (reference sequence). The CDR3 covers 13 residues. CDR3 protein: CATSRGRDGEAFS. In DNA form, the CDR3 reads TGTGCCACCAGCAGAGGACGGGACGGAGAAGCTTTCTCT.

In its sample, this clonotype was seen once. This chain connects TRBV20-1 to TRBJ2-7, with 7 bases identical to TRBD1. Germline V gene lookup returns CDR1 DFQATT and CDR2 SNEGSKA (reference sequence). The CDR3 is made up of 15 amino acids. V lost 0 bases to trimming and J lost 4 bases; unmatched junction nucleotides: 9. CDR3 sequence reads: CSAREQNRGSYEQYF. For the CDR3, the DNA is TGCAGTGCTAGAGAGCAGAACAGGGGTTCGTACGAGCAGTACTTC.

The CDR3 nucleotides read TGTGCCAGCAGCTCGGAAGTGGGTGAAGCTTTCTTT. It specifies CASSSEVGEAFF. This chain joins TRBV7-2 and TRBJ1-1; D uncertain. CDR1 SGHTA and CDR2 FQGNSA come from the germline V gene. Trimming shortened V by 4 bases and J by 7 bases, and 10 bases separated the two germline ends. This CDR3 is built from 12 residues.

This rearrangement joins TRBV2 to TRBJ1-5; D not resolved. The V end lost 0 bases, the J end lost 6 bases, and 9 bases lay between the germline ends. The CDR3 is made up of 14 amino acids. CDR1 is SNHLY, CDR2 FYNNEI, per germline. The CDR3 DNA reads as TGTGCCAGCAGTGAAGCGGCCCGGAGTCAGCCCCAGCATTTT. Amino acid sequence: CASSEAARSQPQHF.

This chain uses TRBV6-1 with TRBJ1-5; D remains unclear. Germline values: CDR1 MNHNS, CDR2 SASEGT. V dropped 7 bases and J dropped 2 bases, with 12 bases sitting between them. The CDR3 is made up of 14 amino acids. The CDR3 nucleotides are TGTGCCAGCAAACTCGCAGGAGGCAATCAGCCCCAGCATTTT. It specifies CASKLAGGNQPQHF.

The chain is built from TRBV2 and TRBJ1-1, with unresolved D. The CDR3 runs to 13 residues. With 6 bases removed from V and 0 bases from J, the gap between germline ends came to 8 bases. The germline V gene encodes CDR1 SNHLY and CDR2 FYNNEI. For the CDR3, the DNA is TGTGCCAGCAGGGCACTGATGAACACTGAAGCTTTCTTT. It yields the protein CASRALMNTEAFF.

This clonotype was counted once. V gene TRBV20-1 combines with J gene TRBJ1-5; possibly TRBD1 for D (6 bases). Trimming removed 0 bases at V and 2 bases at J, with 11 bases between. The length of the CDR3 is 15 residues. CDR1 and CDR2 from the germline V gene are DFQATT and SNEGSKA (reference sequence). CDR3 bases: TGCAGTGCTAGAGACCACCGGACAGGCAATCAGCCCCAGCATTTT. It is translated as CSARDHRTGNQPQHF.

The chain uses TRBV11-2 and TRBJ2-5; 7 bases are a match to TRBD2. This CDR3 is 15 amino acids long. Germline CDR1 and CDR2: SGHAT and FQNNGV. Trimming cost V 5 bases and J 2 bases; bases outside gene matches: 8. The CDR3 is CASSPGTILQETQYF. Here the CDR3 DNA reads TGTGCCAGCAGCCCAGGGACTATACTACAAGAGACCCAGTACTTC.

This clonotype was seen more than once but under ten times. This chain links TRBV7-2 with TRBJ1-2, with 11 bases fitting TRBD1. Germline V gene lookup returns CDR1 SGHTA and CDR2 FQGNSA. There are 17 residues in the CDR3. The trim removed 5 bases at V and 4 bases at J, leaving 12 bases unmatched. The CDR3 is CASSPRGTGGGGYGYTF. The DNA of the CDR3 is TGTGCCAGCAGCCCCCGAGGGACAGGGGGTGGGGGCTATGGCTACACCTTC.

The genes are TRBV14 and TRBJ1-1; D gene ambiguous. The CDR3 is made up of 13 amino acids. Germline-derived CDR1 and CDR2 are SGHDN and FVKESK. The ends were cut back, 4 bases at V and 1 base at J, with 7 bases in the middle. CDR3 bases: TGTGCCAGCAGCCCCAGACAGAACACTGAAGCTTTCTTT. It encodes CASSPRQNTEAFF.

This clonotype appeared a few times. V usage is TRBV11-1 and J usage is TRBJ1-1; D is unclear. V was trimmed by 5 bases and J by 11 bases, leaving 12 bases between them. The CDR3 extends over 11 amino acids. CDR1 SGHAT and CDR2 FQDESV come from the germline V gene (reference sequence). In DNA, the CDR3 is TGTGCCAGCAGCCCCGGCGTGAGTGCTTTCTTT. It yields the protein CASSPGVSAFF.

This chain joins TRBV19 and TRBJ1-1; TRBD1 is a possible D gene (6 bases). V lost 6 bases to trimming and J lost 7 bases, with 18 bases between them. CDR1 is LNHDA, CDR2 SQIVND, per germline (reference sequence). The CDR3 sequence is 14 residues long. As DNA, the CDR3 is TGTGCCAGTAGAAGACAGGCCTCGGCGGGTGAAGCTTTCTTT. It translates to CASRRQASAGEAFF.

The V call is TRBV6-1, the J call TRBJ2-6, with TRBD2 matching over 8 bases. Trimming removed 6 bases from V and 0 bases from J; junction bases left unmatched: 19. Looked up from germline, CDR1 is MNHNS and CDR2 is SASEGT. This CDR3 contains 21 residues. The CDR3 DNA sequence: TGTGCCAGCAGCACCTCCCTTGGAGGGTCCAGCGGGAGCTCTGGGGCCAACGTCCTGACTTTC. This sequence encodes CASSTSLGGSSGSSGANVLTF.

The chain uses TRBV12-3 or TRBV12-4 and TRBJ1-5; tentatively, D is TRBD1 (5 bases). Trimming cost V 5 bases and J 9 bases, with 14 bases left between them. The CDR3 extends over 13 amino acids. The CDR3, as DNA: TGTGCCAGCAGTCAGGGAGTGTTTTGGCCCCAGCATTTT. Translation: CASSQGVFWPQHF.

This chain joins TRBV27 and TRBJ2-7; 9 bases match TRBD1. The CDR3 is 14 amino acids. Germline CDR1 and CDR2: MNHEY and SMNVEV (reference sequence). V was clipped by 2 bases and J by 3 bases; unmatched bases: 2. The CDR3 spells CASSLEGQGYEQYF. The CDR3 DNA is TGTGCCAGCAGTTTAGAGGGACAGGGCTACGAGCAGTACTTC.

V and J are TRBV4-3 and TRBJ1-6; 9 bases fit TRBD1. The CDR3 loop spans 17 amino acids. Germline CDR1 is LGHNA and CDR2 is YSLEER. J was trimmed by 9 bases and V by 4 bases; bases with no gene match: 13. In DNA form, the CDR3 reads TGCGCCAGCAGCCTTTTCCCGGCGGGACAGGGACCTTCACCCCTCCACTTT. The encoded protein is CASSLFPAGQGPSPLHF.

This clonotype was recorded a few times. V and J are TRBV20-1 and TRBJ1-6, with a tentative D call TRBD1 (5 bases). CDR1 and CDR2 (germline): DFQATT, SNEGSKA (reference sequence). Trimming cost V 0 bases and J 4 bases, with 10 bases left between them. The CDR3 length is 15 residues. The CDR3 DNA reads as TGCAGTGCTAGAGAGAGACAGACGTATAATTCACCCCTCCACTTT. Translated, it gives CSARERQTYNSPLHF.

This clonotype showed up just once. This chain joins TRBV11-2 and TRBJ1-2; D ambiguous. V lost 3 bases, J lost 2 bases, and 10 bases lay in between. The germline V gene has CDR1 SGHAT and CDR2 FQNNGV. The CDR3 totals 14 residues. The CDR3 protein is CASSLLEGNYGYTF. In nucleotides, the CDR3 is TGTGCCAGCAGCTTGCTGGAAGGAAACTATGGCTACACCTTC.

A few counts support this clonotype. The V gene is TRBV20-1, the J gene TRBJ1-5, with 8 positions matching TRBD1. With V trimmed by 6 bases and J by 0 bases, 13 bases remained unmatched. The CDR3 spans 17 residues. Germline CDR1 DFQATT, CDR2 SNEGSKA (reference sequence). In DNA form, the CDR3 reads TGCAGTGCCAGACCTGGGACAGGTAGATATAGCAATCAGCCCCAGCATTTT. It is translated as CSARPGTGRYSNQPQHF.

The genes are TRBV30 and TRBJ1-2; a weak D match, TRBD1 (5 bases). V lost 0 bases and J 4 bases, leaving 9 bases between the germline ends. CDR3 size: 13 residues. Germline V gene lookup returns CDR1 GTSNPN and CDR2 SVGIG (reference sequence). CDR3 in amino acids: CAWSVRGGYGYTF. The CDR3 DNA is TGTGCCTGGAGTGTACGGGGGGGCTATGGCTACACCTTC.

This clonotype was counted once. This chain connects TRBV5-1 to TRBJ2-5; D tentatively fits TRBD1 or TRBD2 (5 bases each). The CDR3 is 17 residues long. Trimming removed 4 bases from V and 5 bases from J, with 24 bases in between. CDR1 is SGHRS and CDR2 is YFSETQ in the germline V gene. As DNA, the CDR3 is TGCGCCAGCAGCCACGGACTCGGGACGGCGTCCGGGGAGACCCAGTACTTC. Protein: CASSHGLGTASGETQYF.

The chain couples TRBV7-9 to TRBJ1-1, with unresolved D. V shed 8 bases and J shed 2 bases, with 15 bases lying between them. The germline V gene encodes CDR1 SEHNR and CDR2 FQNEAQ (reference sequence). This CDR3 spans 14 amino acids. CDR3 protein: CASCQVMGNTEAFF. CDR3 sequence (DNA): TGTGCCAGCTGCCAGGTGATGGGTAACACTGAAGCTTTCTTT.

The chain recombines TRBV6-5 with TRBJ1-1, with 7 bases identical to TRBD1. The V gene end was trimmed by 4 bases and the J gene end by 11 bases; junction bases not matched to a gene: 10. The CDR3 spans 13 residues. Germline assignment: CDR1 MNHEY and CDR2 SVGAGI. The CDR3 DNA reads as TGTGCCAGCAGTTCGACCAGGGGGAACGACGCTTTCTTT. Amino acid sequence: CASSSTRGNDAFF.

This clonotype was seen a handful of times. The J gene is TRBJ1-1, the V gene TRBV20-1; D unclear. CDR3 length: 15 residues. The V end lost 6 bases, the J end lost 1 base, and 18 bases lay between the germline ends. Germline lookup yields CDR1 DFQATT and CDR2 SNEGSKA (reference sequence). The CDR3 reads CSAEPGLNWNTEAFF. The CDR3, as DNA: TGCAGTGCCGAACCGGGTCTCAACTGGAACACTGAAGCTTTCTTT.

The chain joins TRBV11-3 to TRBJ2-1; no reliable D call. CDR3 length: 13 residues. CDR1 is SGHNT, CDR2 YENEEA, per germline. V gave up 5 bases and J gave up 7 bases, with 12 bases separating them. The CDR3 nucleotides are TGTGCCAGCAGCCCCCGTAGGCAGAATGAGCAGTTCTTC. Amino acids: CASSPRRQNEQFF.

The gene calls are TRBV5-1 and TRBJ1-2, with 8 bases fitting TRBD1. This CDR3 is 15 amino acids long. The trim removed 0 bases at V and 6 bases at J, leaving 7 bases unmatched. The germline gives CDR1 SGHRS, CDR2 YFSETQ. CDR3: CASSLGRTGNDGYTF. The CDR3 nucleotides are TGCGCCAGCAGCTTGGGACGGACAGGGAACGATGGCTACACCTTC.